These 8 T cell receptor beta chains were sequenced from one sample in a study of shared clonotypes between healthy human individuals. Assay: immunoSEQ multiplex PCR; the TCRdb copy retains only in-frame clones and omits some. The table lists over 400,000 clones, roughly 95% of them singletons. Sequenced input: naive CD4+ T cells sorted from blood. Subset noted: CD45RA+ positively selected. These receptors originate from a woman in her 30s in good health.

The chain uses TRBV4-1 and TRBJ2-7; no definite D call. Trimming pared 1 base from V and 4 bases from J, leaving 20 bases between. Germline CDR1 is MGHRA and CDR2 is YSYEKL. The CDR3 length is 17 residues. CDR3 coding DNA: TGCGCCAGCAGCCAAGGCCCCCGGTCCCGGGCAAATTACGAGCAGTACTTC. Residues: CASSQGPRSRANYEQYF.

This chain joins TRBV27 and TRBJ2-7; TRBD2 matches at 11 bases. Germline V gene data show CDR1 as MNHEY and CDR2 as SMNVEV (reference sequence). The CDR3 is 15 amino acids. Germline trimming cut 5 bases from V and 4 bases from J; bases unmatched to any gene: 7. Here the CDR3 DNA reads TGTGCCAGCAGTCCTCTACTAGCGGGAGCATACGAGCAGTACTTC. Encoded protein: CASSPLLAGAYEQYF.

The chain uses TRBV28 and TRBJ1-4, with D possibly TRBD1 on 5 matching bases. The V end lost 4 bases, the J end lost 4 bases, and 10 bases lay between the germline ends. CDR3 size: 14 residues. Germline CDR1 and CDR2: MDHEN and SYDVKM. In DNA form, the CDR3 reads TGTGCCAGCAGTTGGACACTCCGTAATGAAAAACTGTTTTTT. This encodes CASSWTLRNEKLFF. Supplemented by reference TRBV28 and TRBJ1-4, the full variable domain reads DVKVTQSSRYLVKRTGEKVFLECVQDMDHENMFWYRQDPGLGLRLIYFSYDVKMKEKGDIPEGYSVSREKKERFSLILESASTNQTSMYLCASSWTLRNEKLFFGSGTQLSVL.

The chain combines TRBV27 with TRBJ2-5; D not resolved. CDR3 length: 11 amino acids. Trimming left V 4 bases short and J 14 bases short, with 14 bases between. Germline values: CDR1 MNHEY, CDR2 SMNVEV (reference sequence). This chain's CDR3 is CASSSRQRFYF. The CDR3 DNA sequence: TGTGCCAGCAGTTCACGACAACGGTTCTACTTC.

The rearrangement links TRBV7-6 to TRBJ2-1; 8 bases fit TRBD2. This CDR3 is built from 18 residues. CDR1 is SGHVS, CDR2 FNYEAQ, per germline. Germline trimming cut 5 bases from V and 8 bases from J; bases unmatched to any gene: 20. CDR3 sequence (DNA): TGTGCCAGCAGCCCAAAGGGACGAGCGGGAGACAGAAACTATGAGCAGTTCTTC. This codes for CASSPKGRAGDRNYEQFF.

The chain carries TRBV10-3 and TRBJ2-1; D is possibly TRBD1 (6 bases). Germline CDR1 is ENHRY and CDR2 is SYGVKD. The CDR3 covers 19 residues. V lost 2 bases and J lost 0, with 20 bases in between. CDR3 bases: TGTGCCATCAGTGAGCTCGGGGTGGGGGCAGAGGGCTCCTACAATGAGCAGTTCTTC. Translating gives CAISELGVGAEGSYNEQFF.

The gene calls are TRBV27 and TRBJ2-1; 7 nucleotides align to TRBD2. The germline V gene encodes CDR1 MNHEY and CDR2 SMNVEV (reference sequence). This CDR3 spans 13 amino acids. J was trimmed by 10 bases and V by 5 bases; bases with no gene match: 8. CDR3 sequence (DNA): TGTGCCAGCAGTCTAACTCGGGGGGAGGAGCAGTTCTTC. Its protein is CASSLTRGEEQFF.

The V and J genes are TRBV27 and TRBJ2-3, with D tentatively TRBD2 (6 bases). With 5 bases removed from V and 6 bases from J, the gap between germline ends came to 24 bases. The germline V gene has CDR1 MNHEY and CDR2 SMNVEV (reference sequence). The CDR3 runs to 17 residues. The CDR3 reads CASSPHRLVDSSDTQYF. In DNA form, the CDR3 reads TGTGCCAGCAGTCCCCACCGACTAGTGGATTCTAGCGATACGCAGTATTTT.